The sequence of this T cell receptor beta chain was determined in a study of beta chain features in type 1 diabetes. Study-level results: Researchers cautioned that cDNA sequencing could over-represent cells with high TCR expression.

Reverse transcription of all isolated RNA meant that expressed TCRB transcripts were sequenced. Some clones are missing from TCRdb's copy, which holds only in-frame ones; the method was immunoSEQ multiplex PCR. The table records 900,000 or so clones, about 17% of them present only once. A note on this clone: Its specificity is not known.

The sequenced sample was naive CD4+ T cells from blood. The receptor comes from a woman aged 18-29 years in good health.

Here the CDR3 DNA reads TGTGCCAGCAGCTCACAGCTTTCTCCCTACGAGCAGTACTTC. Its translation: CASSSQLSPYEQYF. The rearrangement links TRBV7-8 to TRBJ2-7; no clear D. V was cut by 4 bases and J by 2 bases, with 12 bases left in between. The CDR3 length is 14 residues. Germline-derived CDR1 and CDR2 are SGHVS and FQNEAQ.